This entry features one TCR beta chain sequence. The antigen remains undetermined. Sequenced by immunoSEQ multiplex PCR; TCRdb stores in-frame clones only, minus some. Among some 150,000 clones listed, less than 80% were seen once. CDR1 and CDR2 (germline): LNHDA, SQIVND (reference sequence). The CDR3 runs to 16 residues. The J segment lost 1 base and the V segment lost 1 base, leaving 2 bases of the junction unmatched. The data were taken from a study of PD-1 blockade in classical Hodgkin lymphoma. The patients all showed relapse after autologous stem cell transplantation, while their brentuximab vedotin exposure varied. The study, taken as a whole, reports: Newly diagnosed patients had diversity similar to the baseline diversity of complete responders.

The origin of this receptor is a human donor with classical Hodgkin lymphoma. This sequence joins TRBV19 and TRBJ2-2; 8 positions match TRBD1. The sequencing used peripheral blood mononuclear cells (PBMCs), collected before the second cycle of nivolumab. DNA of the CDR3: TGTGCCAGTAGTATAGGCAGGGGGCTGAACACCGGGGAGCTGTTTTTT. Translated, it gives CASSIGRGLNTGELFF.